This T cell receptor (beta chain) was identified in a study of cytomegalovirus exposure and HLA in healthy donors. About this clone: Its antigen remains unidentified.

TCRdb keeps only in-frame clones here, not all; method: immunoSEQ multiplex PCR. The sample holds 100,000 to 150,000 clones; around 90% are singletons and the top ten take roughly 2%. General study findings and limits: The classifier reportedly diagnosed cytomegalovirus status with high sensitivity and specificity. The tendency of first-cohort TCR clusters to co-occur in the 120 validation repertoires was identified by a subsequent analysis. In vitro assays verified that a few CMV-associated chains recognized CMV antigens specifically.

Input material: PBMCs. This TCR was recovered from a woman between 18 and 30 years old in good health and CMV-seronegative.

Written as DNA, the CDR3 is TGTGCCAGCAGCTCATCTTCCGTGAGCTCCTACAATGAGCAGTTCTTC. The encoded protein is CASSSSSVSSYNEQFF. The chain couples TRBV7-6 to TRBJ2-1; no definite D call. CDR3 length: 16 amino acids. Germline assignment: CDR1 SGHVS and CDR2 FNYEAQ. The ends were cut back, 4 bases at V and 0 bases at J, with 13 bases in the middle.